This TCR beta chain is drawn from a study of blood T cell repertoires in COVID-19. For the study at large: Sources were T cells, B-cell-depleted T cells, or PBMCs; the material itself was cDNA or gDNA.

This CDR3 contains 16 residues. V lost 0 bases to trimming and J lost 6 bases, with 16 bases between them. Germline V gene data show CDR1 as SGHRS and CDR2 as YFSETQ. Authors' analysis steps: Reference gene primer amplification gave nucleated cell count estimates. Here immunoSEQ multiplex PCR was the method, and the copy in TCRdb shows in-frame clones only, minus some. That table is the source of V, J and clone size, and D and trimming were worked out from the DNA. The table shows some 45,000 clones, with roughly 93% occurring only once. Seattle patients were enrolled while actively infected and followed longitudinally.

The receptor comes from a man in his sixties with COVID-19, enrolled during active disease. This chain uses TRBV5-1 with TRBJ2-1, with D tentatively TRBD1 (6 bases). The specimen was peripheral blood. The CDR3 bases are TGCGCCAGCAGCTTGGACGGTAACAGGGAGATCAATGAGCAGTTCTTC. This translates into CASSLDGNREINEQFF.